The count of the clone carrying this T cell receptor (beta chain) is one. This specimen belongs to a study of blood T cell repertoires in COVID-19. Background on the study: The samples span acute and convalescent COVID-19 from the United States, Italy and Spain. T cells, B-cell-depleted T cells, or PBMCs supplied cDNA or gDNA.

CDR3 size: 14 residues. The V gene lost 4 bases and the J gene lost 0 bases, with 7 bases spanning the gap. Germline V lookup: CDR1 MNHEY, CDR2 SMNVEV (reference sequence). Per the authors' pipeline: Amplification of reference gene primers was used by the study to estimate nucleated cell counts. Only in-frame clones appear in the TCRdb table, and some are missing; sequencing was by immunoSEQ multiplex PCR. V and J calls plus clone size are reproduced from that table; the DNA served to infer D and trimming. The sample consists of about 260,000 clones, approximately 82% of them appearing once. This clonotype was sampled from a woman older than 75 with acute or convalescent COVID-19. What was sequenced was peripheral blood. V is TRBV27 and J is TRBJ2-1, with D unclear. The CDR3 spells CASSSHGSYNEQFF. The DNA for the CDR3 is TGTGCCAGCAGTTCACATGGCTCCTACAATGAGCAGTTCTTC.